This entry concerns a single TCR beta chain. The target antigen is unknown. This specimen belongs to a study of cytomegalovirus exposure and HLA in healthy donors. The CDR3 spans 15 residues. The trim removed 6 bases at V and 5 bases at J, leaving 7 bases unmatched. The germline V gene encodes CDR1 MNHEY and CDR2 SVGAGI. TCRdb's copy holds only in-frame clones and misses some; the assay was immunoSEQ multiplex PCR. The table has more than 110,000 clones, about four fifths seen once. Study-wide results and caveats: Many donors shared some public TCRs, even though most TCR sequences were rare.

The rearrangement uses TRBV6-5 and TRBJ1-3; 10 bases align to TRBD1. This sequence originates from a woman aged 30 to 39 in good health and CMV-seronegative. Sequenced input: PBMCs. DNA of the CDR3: TGTGCCAGCAGATCGACAGGGGGCGGGCGAAACACCATATATTTT. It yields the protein CASRSTGGGRNTIYF.